These 7 T cell receptor beta chains share one sample of origin, sequenced in a study of T cell responses to AZD1222 COVID-19 vaccine. Clones were sequenced by immunoSEQ multiplex PCR, and TCRdb holds only the in-frame ones, with some missing. This table has 70,000 to 95,000 clones, 88% appearing once. Sequencing used peripheral blood, obtained on day 0 of MenACWY control vaccination. The receptors here all came from an adult in good health.

The genes are TRBV28 and TRBJ2-5; D not resolved. V shed 6 bases and J shed 4 bases, with 9 bases lying between them. The CDR3 is made up of 12 amino acids. From germline, CDR1 is MDHEN and CDR2 SYDVKM. The CDR3, as DNA: TGTGCCAGCAGCCGAAATCGAGAGACCCAGTACTTC. As protein: CASSRNRETQYF.

V gene TRBV9 combines with J gene TRBJ1-4; D unclear. The CDR3 spans 13 residues. Germline CDR1 and CDR2: SGDLS and YYNGEE. V was pared by 4 bases and J by 8 bases, with 12 bases between. The CDR3, as DNA: TGTGCCAGCAGCCCCTCGACGGGGGAAAAACTGTTTTTT. This encodes CASSPSTGEKLFF.

V usage is TRBV4-1 and J usage is TRBJ1-1; D remains ambiguous. This CDR3 contains 14 residues. CDR1 is MGHRA, CDR2 YSYEKL, per germline. The ends were cut back, 1 base at V and 1 base at J, with 7 bases in the middle. CDR3 sequence reads: CASSQAGRNTEAFF. CDR3 DNA: TGCGCCAGCAGCCAAGCGGGCAGGAACACTGAAGCTTTCTTT.

The rearrangement links TRBV19 to TRBJ1-1; no clear D. CDR1 is LNHDA and CDR2 is SQIVND in the germline V gene (reference sequence). The CDR3 totals 10 residues. The V end lost 10 bases, the J end lost 5 bases, and 8 bases lay between the germline ends. Written as DNA, the CDR3 is TGTGCCACTAGAACTACTGAAGCTTTCTTT. This gives the protein CATRTTEAFF.

The genes are TRBV6-6 and TRBJ1-2; the D is unclear. V was shortened by 6 bases and J by 2 bases, with 13 bases between the two germline ends. Germline V gene lookup returns CDR1 MNHNY and CDR2 SVGAGI (reference sequence). This CDR3 is 14 amino acids long. CDR3 amino acids: CASRIGGRNYGYTF. CDR3 nucleotide sequence: TGTGCCAGCAGAATCGGTGGCAGGAACTATGGCTACACCTTC.

The chain joins TRBV4-3 to TRBJ2-7, with TRBD2 matching over 7 bases. The V gene end was trimmed by 6 bases and the J gene end by 1 base; junction bases not matched to a gene: 9. The CDR3 loop spans 15 amino acids. CDR1 is LGHNA, CDR2 YSLEER, per germline. CDR3 residues: CASRRTSDRSYEQYF. The CDR3 DNA reads TGCGCCAGCAGGCGCACTAGCGACAGATCCTACGAGCAGTACTTC.

The chain combines TRBV7-2 with TRBJ1-3; D unresolved. Germline V lookup: CDR1 SGHTA, CDR2 FQGNSA. Trimming removed 3 bases from V and 0 bases from J, with 15 bases in between. The CDR3 contains 17 residues. The CDR3 DNA follows: TGTGCCAGCAGCTTCGAACGTATGGGGTACTCTGGAAACACCATATATTTT. As protein: CASSFERMGYSGNTIYF.